These T cell receptor beta chains were read from a single sample in a study of blood T cell repertoires in COVID-19. Sequencing was performed with immunoSEQ multiplex PCR; in TCRdb, only in-frame clones are kept and a portion is missing. The table shows some 150,000 clones, with roughly 80% occurring only once. Sequencing was done on a sample of peripheral blood. These receptors were collected from a woman aged 80 or older in a cohort sampled during active or convalescent COVID-19. CDR3s include the opening cysteine and the closing phenylalanine or tryptophan. The order of the fields is CDR3 protein, CDR3 DNA, V gene, CDR3 length, clone size, D gene, J gene. D genes are given only for firm matches. Clone sizes are given selectively: once, few, many, or a class where the clone is expanded.

CASSLSGSDTQYF,TGTGCCAGCAGCTTGTCGGGGTCGGATACGCAGTATTTT,TRBV11-2,13,NA,NA,TRBJ2-3
CASSGTGSSTDTQYF,TGCGCCAGCAGCGGGACAGGTTCTAGCACAGATACGCAGTATTTT,TRBV10-1,15,NA,TRBD1,TRBJ2-3
CASSLSATSGGGNTGELFF,TGTGCCAGCAGTTTATCAGCGACTAGCGGGGGAGGGAACACCGGGGAGCTGTTTTTT,TRBV28,19,NA,TRBD2,TRBJ2-2
CASSSRDRGIGGELFF,TGTGCCAGCAGTTCTAGGGACAGGGGAATTGGCGGGGAGCTGTTTTTT,TRBV7-3,16,NA,TRBD1,TRBJ2-2
CASSYGQGVGETQYF,TGTGCCAGCAGTTACGGACAGGGGGTGGGGGAGACCCAGTACTTC,TRBV6-5,15,NA,TRBD1,TRBJ2-5
CASSRTGGRTEAFF,TGTGCCAGCAGCAGAACAGGGGGGCGGACTGAAGCTTTCTTT,TRBV3-1/TRBV3-2,14,NA,TRBD1,TRBJ1-1
CASRGMDRGELFF,TGTGCCAGCAGGGGTATGGACAGGGGGGAACTGTTTTTT,TRBV12-3/TRBV12-4,13,NA,TRBD1,TRBJ1-4
CAGGQAPGTGELFF,TGTGCCGGAGGGCAAGCCCCGGGCACCGGGGAGCTGTTTTTT,TRBV2,14,once,NA,TRBJ2-2
CASNGVLISGANVLTF,TGTGCCAGTAACGGGGTGTTAATCTCTGGGGCCAACGTCCTGACTTTC,TRBV19,16,once,NA,TRBJ2-6
CASSLGRSGNTIYF,TGTGCCAGCAGCTTGGGGAGATCTGGAAACACCATATATTTT,TRBV5-6,14,NA,NA,TRBJ1-3
CASSPSGGPGNTIYF,TGTGCCAGCTCACCATCGGGGGGGCCTGGAAACACCATATATTTT,TRBV18,15,NA,NA,TRBJ1-3
CATSEAPGTEAFF,TGTGCCACCAGTGAGGCCCCGGGGACTGAAGCTTTCTTT,TRBV24-1,13,NA,NA,TRBJ1-1
CASSIRVSTGARKLFF,TGTGCCAGTAGTATTAGAGTTTCAACAGGGGCTCGAAAACTGTTTTTT,TRBV19,16,NA,TRBD1,TRBJ1-4
CASSLVTGVDEQYF,TGTGCCAGCAGCTTAGTCACAGGGGTAGACGAGCAGTACTTC,TRBV7-2,14,NA,TRBD1,TRBJ2-7
CASSTFPGTGGRDTEAFF,TGTGCCAGCAGCACTTTCCCCGGGACAGGGGGCAGGGACACTGAAGCTTTCTTT,TRBV21-1,18,NA,NA,TRBJ1-1
CASSKTGDDTEAFF,TGTGCCAGCAGCAAGACAGGGGATGACACTGAAGCTTTCTTT,TRBV7-2,14,NA,TRBD1,TRBJ1-1
CSGGGDEQFF,TGCAGTGGGGGAGGGGATGAGCAGTTCTTC,TRBV20-1,10,NA,TRBD2,TRBJ2-1
CASSSRVPSYTF,TGTGCCAGCAGTTCCCGTGTTCCTAGCTACACCTTC,TRBV12-3/TRBV12-4,12,NA,NA,TRBJ1-2
CASSRTGNEKLFF,TGTGCCAGCAGCAGGACGGGGAATGAAAAACTGTTTTTT,TRBV6-5,13,NA,NA,TRBJ1-4
CASRRTVNTGELFF,TGCGCCAGCAGGCGGACAGTGAACACCGGGGAGCTGTTTTTT,TRBV5-1,14,NA,NA,TRBJ2-2
CATSRAMGAYLGGTEAFF,TGTGCCACCAGCAGGGCTATGGGGGCTTACCTAGGGGGCACTGAAGCTTTCTTT,TRBV15,18,NA,NA,TRBJ1-1
CASSQPQGGTGNTGELFF,TGCGCCAGCAGCCAACCCCAAGGGGGGACAGGGAACACCGGGGAGCTGTTTTTT,TRBV4-1,18,NA,TRBD1,TRBJ2-2
CASSFGWTSGYNEQFF,TGTGCCAGCAGTTTTGGGTGGACTAGCGGCTACAATGAGCAGTTCTTC,TRBV5-8,16,NA,TRBD2,TRBJ2-1
CASSLTGFSYGYTF,TGTGCCAGCAGCCTAACAGGGTTCTCCTATGGCTACACCTTC,TRBV27,14,NA,NA,TRBJ1-2
CASSVRRAGEGNTIYF,TGTGCCAGCAGCGTTCGTCGCGCAGGGGAGGGAAACACCATATATTTT,TRBV9,16,once,NA,TRBJ1-3
CASGPRRDTEAFF,TGTGCCAGCGGACCCCGGCGGGACACTGAAGCTTTCTTT,TRBV19,13,NA,NA,TRBJ1-1
CASSRPRGSGANVLTF,TGTGCCAGCAGCCGCCCCCGGGGCTCTGGGGCCAACGTCCTGACTTTC,TRBV6-2/TRBV6-3,16,NA,NA,TRBJ2-6
CASSFAQRDTDTQYF,TGTGCCAGCTCGTTCGCGCAGCGGGACACAGATACGCAGTATTTT,TRBV18,15,NA,TRBD2,TRBJ2-3
CASSDWADNEQFF,TGTGCCAGCAGTGACTGGGCCGACAATGAGCAGTTCTTC,TRBV2,13,NA,NA,TRBJ2-1
CASSLGQGLGGYTF,TGTGCCAGCAGCTTAGGACAGGGATTGGGTGGCTACACCTTC,TRBV7-2,14,NA,TRBD1,TRBJ1-2
CASTESPWGLNTEAFF,TGTGCCAGTACTGAGAGTCCCTGGGGCTTAAACACTGAAGCTTTCTTT,TRBV19,16,NA,NA,TRBJ1-1
CASSPNRDYGYTF,TGTGCCAGCTCACCAAACAGGGACTATGGCTACACCTTC,TRBV18,13,NA,NA,TRBJ1-2
CASSLSYGGEQFF,TGTGCCAGCAGCTTAAGTTACGGGGGGGAGCAGTTCTTC,TRBV7-9,13,few,TRBD2,TRBJ2-1
CSVEEGAVRNYGYTF,TGCAGCGTTGAAGAGGGGGCAGTCCGTAACTATGGCTACACCTTC,TRBV29-1,15,once,NA,TRBJ1-2
CACPRERSSYNSPLHF,TGTGCCTGTCCCCGGGAGAGGAGCTCCTATAATTCACCCCTCCACTTT,TRBV30,16,NA,NA,TRBJ1-6
CASSSHDRDNGYTF,TGTGCCAGCAGTTCCCACGACAGGGATAATGGCTACACCTTC,TRBV28,14,NA,TRBD1,TRBJ1-2
CASSTGGATGELFF,TGCGCCAGCAGTACAGGGGGCGCCACGGGGGAGCTGTTTTTT,TRBV5-1,14,NA,TRBD1,TRBJ2-2
CASSLNRGPQETQYF,TGTGCCAGCAGCCTAAACAGGGGTCCCCAAGAGACCCAGTACTTC,TRBV7-3,15,NA,TRBD1,TRBJ2-5
CASSLQTGYSTDTQYF,TGTGCCAGCAGCCTCCAGACAGGTTATAGCACAGATACGCAGTATTTT,TRBV11-1,16,once,NA,TRBJ2-3
CASSYMRAFF,TGTGCCAGCAGTTACATGAGGGCTTTCTTT,TRBV6-6,10,once,NA,TRBJ1-1
CASRHRDTGELFF,TGTGCCAGCAGACACAGGGACACCGGGGAGCTGTTTTTT,TRBV6-5,13,NA,NA,TRBJ2-2